This TCR beta chain was profiled in a study of blood T cell repertoires in COVID-19 (dated by TCRdb to between 2020 and 2021). For the study in its entirety: The collaborator samples originated in the United States, Italy and Spain and spanned the acute and convalescent phases of COVID-19. The material from the prospective study consisted of cDNA or gDNA derived from T cells, B-cell-depleted T cells, or PBMCs. A freely available public database, intended as a resource for researchers studying the immune response to SARS-CoV-2, is where the repertoires were released. Where available, HLA class I and class II types were obtained from metadata supplied by the sample provider rather than from assay-based typing. Subjects who had been exposed to COVID-19, were actively infected with it, or had recovered from it provided the deeply sampled blood TCRbeta repertoires that made up the dataset. Samples were obtained from the ongoing ImmuneRACE study (first 160 participants) and from 1,000 to 1,500 subjects provided by 6 global collaborators. A de-identified subject ID, COVID-19 status, age in years and sex were almost always included in the sample metadata. Broad study findings and their caveats: The amount of clinical and demographic metadata varied by source and participant and was provided uncurated.

The CDR3 sequence holds 14 residues, the cysteine and phenylalanine included. The read is trimmed to its CDR3 DNA, 42 bases read in frame from base 1. For this chain, trimming is 1 base at the V end and 2 bases at the J end, and the number of junction bases without a gene match is 1. CDR1 and CDR2 are drawn from the germline V gene (reference sequence): SSHAT, FNYEAQ. Participants in the prospective study were aged 18 to 89 years, lived in about two dozen United States geographic areas, and enrolled through a virtual design. In the prospective study, participants were assigned to cohorts based on the clinical history participants reported in a screening survey and a study questionnaire. Recovered participants in ImmuneRACE Cohort 3 were defined as having two consecutive negative NP/OP PCR tests, clearance from a healthcare professional, or resolution of symptoms. Each participant in the prospective study had whole blood, serum and a nasopharyngeal or oropharyngeal swab collected by mobile phlebotomists. Participants in the prospective study had the option to provide additional blood draws and questionnaires over a roughly two-month period. Blood samples from the prospective study were shipped frozen or at room temperature prior to DNA extraction.

About this clone itself: Its binding antigen is unknown. No clone much larger than this one lies a single base away; base qualities are absent.

TCRbeta CDR3 regions were amplified from genomic DNA using the immunoSEQ Assay, a bias-controlled multiplex PCR. As for the authors' bioinformatics: Within the assay, amplification of reference gene primers was used to estimate how many nucleated cells each sample contained. Sequence reads were collapsed and filtered to measure the absolute abundance of every unique TCRbeta CDR3 rearrangement. For each sample, productive Simpson clonality was calculated by taking the square root of Simpson's diversity index across productive rearrangements. In TCRdb, the immuneACCESS table is reduced to in-frame sequences with V and J assigned. These tables do not hold every clone; where another copy was compared, an unresolved V gene accounts for under half, and the others remain unexplained. The V and J calls and the clone size are those of that table, but D and trimming were determined from the DNA. Across this sample there are over 120,000 clones, with around 80% seen only once. The ten largest clones capture over 5% of the sample.

Sequencing input: PBMCs or T cells enriched from blood (not recorded which). The clonotype originates from a woman aged 50 to 60 who had recovered from COVID-19. The rearranged segments are TRBV7-7 and TRBJ2-5; 7 central bases correspond to TRBD1. The encoded CDR3 is CASSLGRGQETQYF. The nucleotides are TGTGCCAGCAGCTTAGGCAGGGGGCAAGAGACCCAGTACTTC.